The 7 T cell receptor beta chains listed next were all sequenced from one sample in a study of molecular identifiers for immune sequencing clone quantification. Using its own MiXCR run on the PCR reads, TCRdb lists one record per CDR3 protein. The sample has around 460,000 distinct CDR3 sequences, about 22% seen once. Sample: naive CD8+ T cells from blood, with Jurkat cell RNA spiked in. The subset denotes: FACS-sorted CD8+CD4-CCR7+CD45RA+ naive T cells. The receptor set was obtained from a human donor in good health. Some libraries in this study had Jurkat cell RNA spiked in.

This clonotype has at least ten counts. The rearrangement joins TRBV2 to TRBJ1-1; D remains ambiguous. CDR1 and CDR2 (germline): SNHLY, FYNNEI. The CDR3 consists of 14 residues. The V and J ends lost 2 bases and 1 base respectively, with 8 bases between them. The CDR3 is CASSEKITNTEAFF. The CDR3 DNA reads as TGTGCCAGCAGTGAAAAGATTACGAACACTGAAGCTTTCTTT. Combining the CDR3 with reference TRBV2 and TRBJ1-1 gives the whole variable domain EPEVTQTPSHQVTQMGQEVILRCVPISNHLYFYWYRQILGQKVEFLVSFYNNEISEKSEIFDDQFSVERPDGSNFTLKIRSTKLEDSAMYFCASSEKITNTEAFFGQGTRLTVV.

A few counts support this clonotype. The rearrangement uses TRBV14 and TRBJ1-3; maybe TRBD1 (5 bases). V was pared by 1 base and J by 4 bases, with 14 bases between. The CDR3 consists of 16 residues. Germline-derived CDR1 and CDR2 are SGHDN and FVKESK. CDR3 amino acids: CASSQAKGFSGNTIYF. The CDR3 DNA reads as TGTGCCAGCAGCCAAGCTAAGGGGTTCTCAGGAAACACCATATATTTT.

This clonotype has just a few counts. J is TRBJ2-1 and V is TRBV25-1; D gene uncertain. V was shortened by 9 bases and J by 6 bases, with 9 bases between the two germline ends. In germline, CDR1 is MGHDK, CDR2 SYGVNS. CDR3 length: 11 amino acids. As DNA, the CDR3 is TGTGCCAGTACAGTATCCAATGAGCAGTTCTTC. Translation gives CASTVSNEQFF.

The chain employs TRBV24-1 and TRBJ2-5, with 7 nucleotides matching TRBD1. Trimming took 2 bases from V and 5 from J; bases not matched to a gene: 7. This CDR3 contains 15 residues. Germline CDR1 and CDR2: KGHDR and SFDVKD. This chain's CDR3 is CATSDSDRVGETQYF. DNA for the CDR3: TGTGCCACCAGTGATTCAGACAGGGTAGGGGAGACCCAGTACTTC.

The sample holds a few counts of this clonotype. A read error may explain this, as a much larger clone is one base away. V gene TRBV4-3 combines with J gene TRBJ2-7, with D hard to call. The germline V gene has CDR1 LGHNA and CDR2 YSLEER. The CDR3 is made up of 14 amino acids. The CDR3: CASSPRLEPLERYF. The CDR3 nucleotides read TGCGCCAGCAGCCCCAGACTCGAGCCGCTGGAGCGGTACTTC.

With regard to this clonotype: This may arise from a read error, as a much more abundant clone is one base away. The chain joins TRBV4-3 to TRBJ2-7; 10 bases line up with TRBD2. The germline gives CDR1 LGHNA, CDR2 YSLEER. The CDR3 contains 16 residues. The CDR3 is CASSQAASGSRYGQYF. CDR3 nucleotide sequence: TGCGCCAGCAGCCAAGCCGCTAGCGGGAGTCGCTACGGGCAGTACTTC.

This clonotype has just a few counts. V gene TRBV7-9 combines with J gene TRBJ2-2; TRBD2 agrees at 9 bases. Germline values: CDR1 SEHNR, CDR2 FQNEAQ (reference sequence). V was pared by 2 bases and J by 4 bases, with 11 bases of the junction left unmatched. The length of the CDR3 is 18 residues. DNA for the CDR3: TGTGCCAGCAGCTTACCGTTCGGGCTAGCGGGGCCCACCGGGGAGCTGTTTTTT. It specifies CASSLPFGLAGPTGELFF. The variable domain in full, with the rest retrieved from reference TRBV7-9 and TRBJ2-2, is DTGVSQNPRHKITKRGQNVTFRCDPISEHNRLYWYRQTLGQGPEFLTYFQNEAQLEKSRLLSDRFSAERPKGSFSTLEIQRTEQGDSAMYLCASSLPFGLAGPTGELFFGEGSRLTVL.